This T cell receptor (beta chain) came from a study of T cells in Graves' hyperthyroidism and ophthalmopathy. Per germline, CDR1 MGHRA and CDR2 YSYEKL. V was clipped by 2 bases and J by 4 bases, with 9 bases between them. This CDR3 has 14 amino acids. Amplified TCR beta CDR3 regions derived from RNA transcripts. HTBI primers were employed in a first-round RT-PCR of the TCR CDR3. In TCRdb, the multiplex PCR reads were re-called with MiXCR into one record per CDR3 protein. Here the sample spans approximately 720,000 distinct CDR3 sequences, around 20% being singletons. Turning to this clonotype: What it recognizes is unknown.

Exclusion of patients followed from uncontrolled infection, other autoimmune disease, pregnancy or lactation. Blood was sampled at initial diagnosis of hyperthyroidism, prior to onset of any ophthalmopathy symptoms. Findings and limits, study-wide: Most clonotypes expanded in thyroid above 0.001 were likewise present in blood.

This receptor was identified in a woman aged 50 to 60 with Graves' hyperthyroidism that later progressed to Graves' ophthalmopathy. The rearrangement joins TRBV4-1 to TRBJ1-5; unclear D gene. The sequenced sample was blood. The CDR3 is CASSQFLGNQPQHF. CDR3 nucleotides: TGCGCCAGCAGCCAATTTTTAGGAAATCAGCCCCAGCATTTT.